The sequence of this T cell receptor (beta chain) was determined in a study of blood T cell repertoires in COVID-19. TCRdb's table, derived via immunoSEQ multiplex PCR, lists solely in-frame clones and lacks some. Altogether hundreds of thousands of clones are present, 82% being singletons, with the ten largest covering 1.9%. CDR3 size: 17 residues. Trimming shortened V by 4 bases and J by 4 bases, and 22 bases separated the two germline ends. The V gene's germline CDR1 is MNHNS and CDR2 SASEGT. This TCR was recovered from an elderly woman with acute or convalescent COVID-19. V and J are TRBV6-1 and TRBJ1-1; tentatively, D is TRBD1 (6 bases). The specimen sequenced was peripheral blood. The CDR3 region has the DNA TGTGCCAGCAGTGTACTGAAACCCGGGACATTCATCACTGAAGCTTTCTTT. This sequence encodes CASSVLKPGTFITEAFF.